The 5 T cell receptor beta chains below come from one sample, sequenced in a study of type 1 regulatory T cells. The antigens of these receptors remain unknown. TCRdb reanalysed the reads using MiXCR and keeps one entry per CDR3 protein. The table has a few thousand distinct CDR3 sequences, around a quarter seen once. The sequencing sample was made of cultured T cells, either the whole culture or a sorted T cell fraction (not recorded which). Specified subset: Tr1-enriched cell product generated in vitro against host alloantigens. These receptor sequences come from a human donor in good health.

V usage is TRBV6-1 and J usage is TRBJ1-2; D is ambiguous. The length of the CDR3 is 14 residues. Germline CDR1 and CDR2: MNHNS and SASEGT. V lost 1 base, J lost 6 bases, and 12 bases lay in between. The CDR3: CASSEDPTWDGYTF. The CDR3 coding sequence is TGTGCCAGCAGTGAAGATCCCACCTGGGATGGCTACACCTTC.

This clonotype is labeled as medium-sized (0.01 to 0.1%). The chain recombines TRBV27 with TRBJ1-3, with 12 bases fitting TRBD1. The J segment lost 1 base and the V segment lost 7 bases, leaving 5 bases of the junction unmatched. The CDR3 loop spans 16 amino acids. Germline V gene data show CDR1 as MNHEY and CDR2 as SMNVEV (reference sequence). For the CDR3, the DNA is TGTGCCAGCAAACCGGGACAGGGGGCTTCTGGAAACACCATATATTTT. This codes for CASKPGQGASGNTIYF.

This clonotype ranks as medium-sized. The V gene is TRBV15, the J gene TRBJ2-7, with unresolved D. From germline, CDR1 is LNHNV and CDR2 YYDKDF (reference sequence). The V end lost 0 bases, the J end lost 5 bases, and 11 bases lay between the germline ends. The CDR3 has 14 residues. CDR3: CATSRDASSDEQYF. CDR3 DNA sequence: TGTGCCACCAGCAGAGACGCTAGTTCAGACGAGCAGTACTTC.

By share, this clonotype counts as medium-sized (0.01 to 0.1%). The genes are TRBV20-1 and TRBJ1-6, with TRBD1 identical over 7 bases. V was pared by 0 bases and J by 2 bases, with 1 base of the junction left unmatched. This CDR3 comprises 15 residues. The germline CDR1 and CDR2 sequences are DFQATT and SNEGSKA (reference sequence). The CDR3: CSAREGGTYNSPLHF. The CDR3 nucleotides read TGCAGTGCTAGAGAAGGGGGCACCTATAATTCACCCCTCCACTTT.

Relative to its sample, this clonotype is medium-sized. The CDR3 loop reads CASRGAGVSNQPQHF. For the CDR3, the DNA is TGTGCCAGCAGGGGGGCAGGGGTTTCCAATCAGCCCCAGCATTTT. The rearrangement links TRBV7-8 to TRBJ1-5; TRBD1 is a possible D gene (6 bases). V lost 6 bases, J lost 3 bases, and 15 bases lay in between. Germline CDR1 SGHVS, CDR2 FQNEAQ. CDR3 length: 15 residues.